This TCR beta chain appears in the sequencing data of a study of sequential checkpoint blockade in melanoma (dated by TCRdb to the late 2010s). About the full investigation: Patients were assigned by 1:1 randomization to either first-line nivolumab followed by ipilimumab (arm A) or ipilimumab followed by nivolumab (arm B). Both trial sequences were followed by maintenance nivolumab. Results and caveats for the whole study, not just this receptor: Validation of the response-prediction model combining TCR metrics and mutation burden is needed in larger, independent patient cohorts.

TCRbeta CDR3 regions were immunosequenced from genomic DNA with the immunoSEQ Assay. Before high-throughput sequencing, genomic DNA was amplified using bias-controlled multiplex PCR. The paper's data handling went like this. To quantify the absolute abundance of each unique TCRbeta CDR3 region, the sequences were collapsed and filtered. Clonality, defined as 1 minus Pielou's evenness, was calculated using productive rearrangements only. A previously published method was used to identify clones whose frequencies were significantly greater in on-treatment samples than in baseline samples. TCRdb took this table from immuneACCESS and kept in-frame rearrangements with V and J called. Such tables lack part of the clones; where checked against another copy, unresolved V genes explain under half of the gap, and the rest is unexplained. That table supplies the V and J calls and clone size; D and trimming were determined from the DNA. This sample holds around 40,000 clones; roughly 90% were observed only once. Less than 15% of the sample comes from the top ten.

About this clone itself: Its antigen remains unidentified. No clone much larger than this one lies a single base away; base qualities are absent.

The treatment or condition label of this sample denotes: randomized to nivolumab then ipilimumab (arm A) or the reverse (arm B). No trial patient had received prior DNA-damaging chemotherapy. Live CD3+CD8+ cells negative for CD19 and CD56 were sorted from thawed PBMCs on a FACS Aria II flow cytometer. Samples came from patients with melanoma in CheckMate 064, a randomized, open-label phase II trial of sequential checkpoint blockade. Leukapheresis was used to collect peripheral blood mononuclear cells, which were then purified with Ficoll-Paque and frozen in human serum with roughly 9% DMSO. Immediately after sorting, the purity of sorted blood CD3+CD8+ cells was verified to be >95%, after which DNA was extracted. Trimming at the junction amounts to 2 bases on V and 2 bases on J, and the germline ends lie 9 bases apart. Per the germline V gene (reference sequence), MNHNY is the CDR1 and SVGAGI is the CDR2. The CDR3 has 15 amino acids, counting the end cysteine and phenylalanine. The DNA shown is the 45-base CDR3, in frame from base 1.

This specimen was CD8+ T cells sorted from blood (inferred from file names), taken from a patient given nivolumab and ipilimumab in sequence. The clonotype originates from a human donor with melanoma. The chain employs TRBV6-6 and TRBJ2-2, and perhaps TRBD2 as D gene, on 6 matching bases. The DNA sequence is TGTGCCAGCAGTTACCGGGACTCCAACACCGGGGAGCTGTTTTTT. This encodes CASSYRDSNTGELFF.